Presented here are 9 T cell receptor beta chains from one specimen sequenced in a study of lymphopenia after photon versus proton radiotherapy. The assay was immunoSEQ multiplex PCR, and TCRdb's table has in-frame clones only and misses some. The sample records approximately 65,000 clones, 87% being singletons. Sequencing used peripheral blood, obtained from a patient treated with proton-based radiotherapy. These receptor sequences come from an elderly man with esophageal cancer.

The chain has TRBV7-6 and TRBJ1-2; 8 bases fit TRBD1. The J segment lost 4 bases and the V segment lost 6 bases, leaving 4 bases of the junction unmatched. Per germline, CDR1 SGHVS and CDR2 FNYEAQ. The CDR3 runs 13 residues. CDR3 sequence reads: CASRPGQAYGYTF. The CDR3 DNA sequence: TGTGCCAGCAGACCGGGACAGGCCTATGGCTACACCTTC.

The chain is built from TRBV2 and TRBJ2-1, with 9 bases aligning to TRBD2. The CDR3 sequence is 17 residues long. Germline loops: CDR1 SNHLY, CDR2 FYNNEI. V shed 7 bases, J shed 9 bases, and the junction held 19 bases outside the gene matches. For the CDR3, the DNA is TGTGCCAGCACTCTTGGGGGTAGCGGGAGAACGGGGGCTGAGCAGTTCTTC. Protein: CASTLGGSGRTGAEQFF.

The chain's CDR3 is CASSLAELTEAFF. CDR3 in DNA: TGTGCCAGCAGCTTGGCAGAACTGACTGAAGCTTTCTTT. The chain recombines TRBV5-6 with TRBJ1-1; unclear D gene. The germline V and J ends were trimmed by 0 bases and 5 bases, with 8 bases remaining between them. This CDR3 region has 13 residues. Looked up from germline, CDR1 is SGHDT and CDR2 is YYEEEE.

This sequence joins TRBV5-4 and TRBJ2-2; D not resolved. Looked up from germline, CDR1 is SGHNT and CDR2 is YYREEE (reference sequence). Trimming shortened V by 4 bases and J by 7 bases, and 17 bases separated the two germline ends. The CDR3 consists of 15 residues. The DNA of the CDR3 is TGTGCCAGCAGCCCGTTCGGGTCCTTTAGCGGGGAGCTGTTTTTT. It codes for CASSPFGSFSGELFF.

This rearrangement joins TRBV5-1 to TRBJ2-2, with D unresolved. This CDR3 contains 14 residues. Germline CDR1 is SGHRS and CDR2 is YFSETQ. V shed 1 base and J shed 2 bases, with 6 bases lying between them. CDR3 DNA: TGCGCCAGCAGCTTGACTTCCAACACCGGGGAGCTGTTTTTT. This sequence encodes CASSLTSNTGELFF.

The CDR3 loop is CASSVDDRGGYEQYF. As DNA, the CDR3 is TGTGCCAGCAGTGTCGACGACAGGGGTGGTTACGAGCAGTACTTC. This sequence joins TRBV6-1 and TRBJ2-7; 8 nucleotides line up with TRBD1. The CDR3 runs 15 residues. The V and J ends lost 4 bases and 4 bases, in that order; junction bases with no gene match: 9. Germline lookup yields CDR1 MNHNS and CDR2 SASEGT.

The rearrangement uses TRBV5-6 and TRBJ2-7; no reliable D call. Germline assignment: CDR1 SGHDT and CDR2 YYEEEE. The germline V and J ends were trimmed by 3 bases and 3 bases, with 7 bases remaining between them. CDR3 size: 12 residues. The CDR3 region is CASSSRVYEQYF. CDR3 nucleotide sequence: TGTGCCAGCAGCTCTAGAGTCTACGAGCAGTACTTC.

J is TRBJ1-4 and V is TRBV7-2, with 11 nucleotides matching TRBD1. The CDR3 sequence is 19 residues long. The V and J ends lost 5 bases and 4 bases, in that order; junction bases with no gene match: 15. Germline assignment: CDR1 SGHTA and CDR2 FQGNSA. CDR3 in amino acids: CASSLNGWTGGSGNEKLFF. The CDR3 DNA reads TGTGCCAGCAGCCTAAACGGGTGGACAGGGGGCTCGGGTAATGAAAAACTGTTTTTT. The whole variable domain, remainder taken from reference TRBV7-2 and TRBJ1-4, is GAGVSQSPSNKVTEKGKDVELRCDPISGHTALYWYRQSLGQGLEFLIYFQGNSAPDKSGLPSDRFSAERTGGSVSTLTIQRTQQEDSAVYLCASSLNGWTGGSGNEKLFFGSGTQLSVL.

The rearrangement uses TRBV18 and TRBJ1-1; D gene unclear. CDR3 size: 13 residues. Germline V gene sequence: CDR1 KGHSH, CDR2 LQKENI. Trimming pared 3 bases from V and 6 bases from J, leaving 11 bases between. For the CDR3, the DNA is TGTGCCAGCTCACCCGACCGATTGGCTGAAGCTTTCTTT. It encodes CASSPDRLAEAFF.